This TCR beta chain was sequenced during a study of blood T cell repertoires in COVID-19. Study-level background: Material from acute and convalescent COVID-19 was sourced from the United States, Italy and Spain. T cells, B-cell-depleted T cells, or PBMCs supplied cDNA or gDNA.

Per the original methods: Amplification with reference gene primers provided the estimates of nucleated cell counts. Only in-frame clones appear in the TCRdb table, and some are missing; sequencing was by immunoSEQ multiplex PCR. That table furnishes V, J and clone size, whereas the DNA furnished D and trimming. The table lists about 160,000 clones, approximately 85% of them singletons. The length of the CDR3 is 13 residues. Trimming took 5 bases from V and 7 from J; bases not matched to a gene: 8. Per the germline V gene, CDR1 is SGHTA and CDR2 is FQGNSA. The sequencing input was peripheral blood. This clonotype was sampled from a man aged 55 to 70 who had recovered from COVID-19. The chain couples TRBV7-2 to TRBJ2-7; 7 bases are shared with TRBD1. This chain's CDR3 is CASSGTGVGEQYF. The CDR3 region has the DNA TGTGCCAGCAGCGGCACAGGGGTGGGAGAGCAGTACTTC.